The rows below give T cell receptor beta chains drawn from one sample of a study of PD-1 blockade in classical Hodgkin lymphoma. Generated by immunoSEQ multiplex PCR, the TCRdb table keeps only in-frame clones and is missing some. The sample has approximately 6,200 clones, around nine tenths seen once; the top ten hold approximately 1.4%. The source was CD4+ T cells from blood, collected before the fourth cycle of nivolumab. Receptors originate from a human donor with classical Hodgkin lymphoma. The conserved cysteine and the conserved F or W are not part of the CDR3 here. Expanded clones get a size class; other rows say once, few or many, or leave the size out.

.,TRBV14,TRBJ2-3,ASSHITDTQY
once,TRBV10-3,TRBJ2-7,AISYHGQGAHEQY
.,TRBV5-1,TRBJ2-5,ASSLLGQGVETQY
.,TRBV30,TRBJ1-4,AWSVGTTNEKLF
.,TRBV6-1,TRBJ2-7,ASQMRQYSSYEQY
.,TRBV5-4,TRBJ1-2,ASRVRGDQGYT
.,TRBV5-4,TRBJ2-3,ASSGTSGRAQDTQY
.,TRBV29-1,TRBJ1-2,SVPSGVDGYT
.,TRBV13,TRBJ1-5,ASSPNRSYSNQPQH
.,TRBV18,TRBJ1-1,ASSPSDLGISEAF
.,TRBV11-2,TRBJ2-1,ASSLGWTSGKIYNEQF
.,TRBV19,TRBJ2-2,ASSTFRGAGEYTGELF
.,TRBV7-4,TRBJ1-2,ASRVDRVGGYT
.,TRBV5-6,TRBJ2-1,ASSLWRESRNEQF
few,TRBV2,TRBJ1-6,ASSESTGGLNNSPLH
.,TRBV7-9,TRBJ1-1,ASSFSGSANTEAF
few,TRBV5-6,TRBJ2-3,ASSYTDTQY
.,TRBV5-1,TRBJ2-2,ASSEPLRGKNTGELF
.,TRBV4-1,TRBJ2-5,ASSPTSGRARETQY
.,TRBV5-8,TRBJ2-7,ASSVPFSYEQY
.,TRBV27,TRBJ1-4,ASRQGARWFTNEKLF
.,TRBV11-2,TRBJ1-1,ASSSGQLNTEAF
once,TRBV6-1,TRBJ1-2,ASSEALGVAGTGGYT
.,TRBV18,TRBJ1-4,ASSANRGRGEKLF
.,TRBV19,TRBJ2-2,ATKDGTGNTGELF
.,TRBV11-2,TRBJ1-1,ASSLSSNTEAF
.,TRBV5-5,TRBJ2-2,ASSLFLGRQLGTGELF
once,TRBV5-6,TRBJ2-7,ASSGGTGREQY
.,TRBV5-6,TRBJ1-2,ASSLAAEGQGVRGYT
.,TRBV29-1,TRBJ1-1,SGGVGGNTEAF
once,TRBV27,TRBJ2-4,ASSLSPSGRDRKNIQY
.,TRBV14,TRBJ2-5,ASSQAPAQETQY
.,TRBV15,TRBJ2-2,ATSPPPENTGELF
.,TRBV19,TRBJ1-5,ASSLRDRGSRQPQH
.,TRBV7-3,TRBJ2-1,ASAQGLAGGQGEQF
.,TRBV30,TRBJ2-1,ACKSPGASGYNEQF
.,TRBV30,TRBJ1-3,ALGHHSGNTIY
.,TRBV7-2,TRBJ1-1,ASSLGLHLNTEAF
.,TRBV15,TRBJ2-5,ATSRDMRERETQY
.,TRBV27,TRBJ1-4,ASSLRGGSGEKLF
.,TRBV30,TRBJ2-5,AWSVQETQY
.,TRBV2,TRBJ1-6,ASRGQIASRSPLH
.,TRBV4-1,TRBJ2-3,ASSQLSTTDTQY
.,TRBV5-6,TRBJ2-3,ASSPSWTADTRY
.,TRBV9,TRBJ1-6,ASSVTPNFNSPLH